This is a list of T cell receptor beta chains from one sample in a study of T cell responses to AZD1222 COVID-19 vaccine. Method: immunoSEQ multiplex PCR; TCRdb's copy keeps in-frame clones and lacks some. The repertoire holds roughly 140,000 clones, 70% to 90% seen once, with 4.7% in the top ten. The sample in question was peripheral blood, obtained on day 0 of AZD1222 vaccination. The receptors shown here come from an adult in good health. The CDR3 runs from the conserved cysteine through the conserved F or W. A D gene is named only where the DNA matches it firmly.

CASSDNRQNTGELFF	NA	TRBV6-4
CASSPQPGNKETQYF	NA	TRBV7-2
CASSQVLGSNQPQHF	NA	TRBV3-1/TRBV3-2
CASSMGETQYF	NA	TRBV19
CAISPGGSFYGYTF	NA	TRBV10-3
CASTSGLGTGELFF	NA	TRBV19
CASSRLAGGRNTGELFF	TRBD2	TRBV19
CASSIWSATNEKLFF	NA	TRBV19
CASSFTGQGNTEAFF	TRBD1	TRBV11-3
CASSLRTSGYNEQFF	TRBD2	TRBV5-1
CASSPGRDTQYF	NA	TRBV7-9
CASIGQGPPYGYTF	TRBD1	TRBV27
CASSRTGTGVGTGELFF	TRBD1	TRBV28
CAISESSGRNEQFF	NA	TRBV10-3
CASGAFGNSPLHF	NA	TRBV6-5
CASTDREERELFF	TRBD1	TRBV6-5
CASSIAGDGYQPQHF	NA	TRBV19
CASSEVRGTGLLFF	TRBD1	TRBV2
CASSPRLADGYTF	NA	TRBV12-3/TRBV12-4
CASSPSGGHNEQFF	TRBD2	TRBV18
CASSLSGRAEQYF	NA	TRBV27
CASSFVGYEQYF	NA	TRBV5-1
CASSTPRTGDQPQHF	TRBD1	TRBV6-5
CAWSHRTLRGYTF	NA	TRBV30
CASSSRQGGTEAFF	TRBD1	TRBV5-4
CASRSSTDTQYF	NA	TRBV27
CASSLRYPLAGESSYNEQFF	TRBD2	TRBV5-1
CASSDRNTGELFF	NA	TRBV6-4
CASSYYRGDEQYF	NA	TRBV6-6
CASSGTGTESSYEQYF	NA	TRBV6-1
CASSLAANYGYTF	NA	TRBV5-6
CASRGAGRGNEQFF	TRBD2	TRBV10-2
CASSQPRTSLTGELFF	TRBD2	TRBV3-1/TRBV3-2
CASSRDSQLASTDTQYF	NA	TRBV3-1/TRBV3-2
CASTLEGSSYNSPLHF	NA	TRBV27
CASSRQVNTEAFF	NA	TRBV6-5
CSIAGTYEQYF	TRBD2	TRBV20-1
CASSPAQSYNSPLHF	NA	TRBV18
CASSLFSGRRYNEQFF	TRBD2	TRBV7-2
CASSFRGSGNTIYF	NA	TRBV27
CASSEADVNWDYDTQYF	NA	TRBV10-1
CASSPRTGNTEAFF	NA	TRBV18
CASSLSGGAYNEQFF	NA	TRBV7-8
CATSEARPGGTTGELFF	NA	TRBV24-1
CASSMDGGGFGTDTQYF	NA	TRBV19
CASSYSLAGTDTQYF	NA	TRBV6-5
CASSFSNSNQPQHF	NA	TRBV27
CASSSRAGTQFVF	NA	TRBV11-2
CASSPNGENTEAFF	NA	TRBV4-2
CASSQDHNPWGGYTF	NA	TRBV3-1/TRBV3-2
CSAVRDGTYEQYF	NA	TRBV29-1
CASSQAILAGNTIYF	NA	TRBV4-1
CAISEGSSYEQYF	NA	TRBV10-3